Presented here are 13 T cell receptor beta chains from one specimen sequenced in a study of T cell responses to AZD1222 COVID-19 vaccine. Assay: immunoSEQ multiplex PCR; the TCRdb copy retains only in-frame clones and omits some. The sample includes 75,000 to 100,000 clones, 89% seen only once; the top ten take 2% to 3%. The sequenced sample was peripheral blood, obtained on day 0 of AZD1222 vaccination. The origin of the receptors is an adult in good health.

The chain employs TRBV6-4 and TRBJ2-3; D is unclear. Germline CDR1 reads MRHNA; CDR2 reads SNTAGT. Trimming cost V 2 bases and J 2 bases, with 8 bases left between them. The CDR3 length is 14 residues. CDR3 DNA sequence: TGTGCCAGCAGTGACAACCGAGACACAGATACGCAGTATTTT. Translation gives CASSDNRDTDTQYF.

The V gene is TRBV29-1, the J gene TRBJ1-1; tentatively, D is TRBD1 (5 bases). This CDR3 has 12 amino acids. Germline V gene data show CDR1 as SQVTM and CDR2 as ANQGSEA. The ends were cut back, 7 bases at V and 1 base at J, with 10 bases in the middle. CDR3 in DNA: TGCAGCGCTTCAGACAGGAACACTGAAGCTTTCTTT. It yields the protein CSASDRNTEAFF.

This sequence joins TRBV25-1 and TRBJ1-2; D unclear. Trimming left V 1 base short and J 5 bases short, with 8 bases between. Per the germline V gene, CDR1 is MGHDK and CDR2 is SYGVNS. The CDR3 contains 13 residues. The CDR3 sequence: CASSESTLYGYTF. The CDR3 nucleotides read TGTGCCAGCAGTGAATCCACATTGTATGGCTACACCTTC.

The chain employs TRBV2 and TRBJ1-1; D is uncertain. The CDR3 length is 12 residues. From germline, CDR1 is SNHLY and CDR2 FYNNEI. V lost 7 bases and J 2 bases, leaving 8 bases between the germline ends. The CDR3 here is CASMRQNTEAFF. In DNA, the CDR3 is TGTGCCAGCATGCGACAAAACACTGAAGCTTTCTTT.

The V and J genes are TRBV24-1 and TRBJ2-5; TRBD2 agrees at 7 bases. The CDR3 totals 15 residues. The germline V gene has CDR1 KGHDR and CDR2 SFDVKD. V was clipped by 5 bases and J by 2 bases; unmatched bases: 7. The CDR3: CATSAAGRDQETQYF. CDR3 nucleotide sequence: TGTGCCACCAGTGCAGCGGGAAGAGATCAAGAGACCCAGTACTTC.

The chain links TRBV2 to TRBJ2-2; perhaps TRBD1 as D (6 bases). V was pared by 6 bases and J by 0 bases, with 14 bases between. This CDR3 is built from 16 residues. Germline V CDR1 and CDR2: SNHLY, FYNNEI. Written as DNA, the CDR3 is TGTGCCAGCAGGCAGGGGTTAACTTCGAACACCGGGGAGCTGTTTTTT. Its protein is CASRQGLTSNTGELFF. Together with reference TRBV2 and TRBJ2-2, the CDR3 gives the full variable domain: EPEVTQTPSHQVTQMGQEVILRCVPISNHLYFYWYRQILGQKVEFLVSFYNNEISEKSEIFDDQFSVERPDGSNFTLKIRSTKLEDSAMYFCASRQGLTSNTGELFFGEGSRLTVL.

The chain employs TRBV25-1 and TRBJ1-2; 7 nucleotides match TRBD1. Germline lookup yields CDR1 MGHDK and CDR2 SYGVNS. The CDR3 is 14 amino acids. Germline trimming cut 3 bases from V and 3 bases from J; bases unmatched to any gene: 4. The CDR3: CASSESTGDYGYTF. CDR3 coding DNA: TGTGCCAGCAGTGAGTCTACAGGGGACTATGGCTACACCTTC.

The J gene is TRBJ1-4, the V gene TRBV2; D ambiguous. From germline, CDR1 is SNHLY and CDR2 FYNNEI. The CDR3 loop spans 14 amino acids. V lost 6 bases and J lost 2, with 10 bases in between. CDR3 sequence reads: CASSLTVTNEKLFF. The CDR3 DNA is TGTGCCAGCAGCCTGACCGTGACTAATGAAAAACTGTTTTTT. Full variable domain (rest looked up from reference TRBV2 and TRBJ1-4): EPEVTQTPSHQVTQMGQEVILRCVPISNHLYFYWYRQILGQKVEFLVSFYNNEISEKSEIFDDQFSVERPDGSNFTLKIRSTKLEDSAMYFCASSLTVTNEKLFFGSGTQLSVL.

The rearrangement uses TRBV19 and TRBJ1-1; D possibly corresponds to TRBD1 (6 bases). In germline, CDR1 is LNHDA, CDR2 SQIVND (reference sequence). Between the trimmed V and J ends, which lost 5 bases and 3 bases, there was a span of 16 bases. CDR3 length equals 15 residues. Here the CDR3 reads CASSYEGGPDTEAFF. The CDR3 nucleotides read TGTGCCAGTAGTTACGAGGGGGGTCCGGACACTGAAGCTTTCTTT. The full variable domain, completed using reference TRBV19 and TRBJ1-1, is DGGITQSPKYLFRKEGQNVTLSCEQNLNHDAMYWYRQDPGQGLRLIYYSQIVNDFQKGDIAEGYSVSREKKESFPLTVTSAQKNPTAFYLCASSYEGGPDTEAFFGQGTRLTVV.

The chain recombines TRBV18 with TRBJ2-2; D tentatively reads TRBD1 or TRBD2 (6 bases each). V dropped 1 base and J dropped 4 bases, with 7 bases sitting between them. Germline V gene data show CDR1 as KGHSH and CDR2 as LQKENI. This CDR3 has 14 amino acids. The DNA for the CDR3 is TGTGCCAGCTCACCACGGGGGGCCACCGGGGAGCTGTTTTTT. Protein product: CASSPRGATGELFF.

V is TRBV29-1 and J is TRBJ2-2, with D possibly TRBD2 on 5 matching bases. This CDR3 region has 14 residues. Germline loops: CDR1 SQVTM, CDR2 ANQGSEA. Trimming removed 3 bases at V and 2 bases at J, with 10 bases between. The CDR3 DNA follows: TGCAGCGTTGATCCCGGGATCAACACCGGGGAGCTGTTTTTT. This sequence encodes CSVDPGINTGELFF.

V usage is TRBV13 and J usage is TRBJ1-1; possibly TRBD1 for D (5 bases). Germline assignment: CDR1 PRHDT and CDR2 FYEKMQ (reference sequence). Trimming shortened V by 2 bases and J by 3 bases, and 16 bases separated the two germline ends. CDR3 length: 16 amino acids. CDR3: CASSLRGAGRHTEAFF. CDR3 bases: TGTGCCAGCAGCTTACGTGGGGCTGGGAGGCACACTGAAGCTTTCTTT.

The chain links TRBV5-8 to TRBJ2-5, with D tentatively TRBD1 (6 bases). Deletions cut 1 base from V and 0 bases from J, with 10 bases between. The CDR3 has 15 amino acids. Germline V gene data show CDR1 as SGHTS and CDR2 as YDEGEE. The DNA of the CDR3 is TGTGCCAGCAGCTTGCGGCGGACAGACCAAGAGACCCAGTACTTC. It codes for CASSLRRTDQETQYF.